This entry lists 20 T cell receptor beta chains sequenced from one sample in a study of cytomegalovirus exposure and HLA in healthy donors. Use of 60 Vbeta and 13 Jbeta primers characterized the PCR. Sequencing was performed with immunoSEQ multiplex PCR; in TCRdb, only in-frame clones are kept and a portion is missing. The sample has about 160,000 clones, roughly 80% seen once. Material: PBMCs. Receptors originate from a male donor in good health and CMV-seropositive.

The V gene is TRBV5-6, the J gene TRBJ2-6, with no clear D. The CDR3 runs 15 residues. From germline, CDR1 is SGHDT and CDR2 YYEEEE. Trimming removed 4 bases from V and 4 bases from J, with 12 bases in between. The CDR3 bases are TGTGCCAGCAGCCTGCGGTTACGCGGGGCCAACGTCCTGACTTTC. Translation gives CASSLRLRGANVLTF.

A remark on this clone: The junction does not match germline at one end; this may be a read error. The rearrangement joins TRBV4-3 to TRBJ2-6; possible D gene TRBD1, 5 bases. The CDR3 runs 15 residues. Germline V gene data show CDR1 as LGHNA and CDR2 as YSLEER. This CDR3 is CAISDGPCGANGLTF. The CDR3 nucleotides read TGCGCCATATCGGACGGGCCTTGTGGGGCCAACGGCCTGACTTTC.

CDR3 residues: CALTSEGYNEQFF. Written as DNA, the CDR3 is TGTGCCTTGACTAGTGAAGGTTACAATGAGCAGTTCTTC. J is TRBJ2-1 and V is TRBV30, with a weak D call TRBD2 (6 bases). Germline V gene lookup returns CDR1 GTSNPN and CDR2 SVGIG (reference sequence). CDR3 length: 13 amino acids. V lost 7 bases and J lost 4, with 14 bases in between.

A single count supports this clone. This chain joins TRBV7-9 and TRBJ1-5; a possible D gene is TRBD1 (5 bases). The V and J ends lost 5 bases and 5 bases respectively, with 13 bases between them. The CDR3 consists of 14 residues. The germline V gene has CDR1 SEHNR and CDR2 FQNEAQ (reference sequence). CDR3 protein: CASSLGTPDQPQHF. As DNA, the CDR3 is TGTGCCAGCAGCCTAGGGACTCCTGATCAGCCCCAGCATTTT.

In this sample, this clone turned up a few times. V and J are TRBV27 and TRBJ1-1; D uncertain. CDR3 length: 15 amino acids. Trimming stripped 3 bases from V and 2 bases from J, with 13 bases between. Germline CDR1 reads MNHEY; CDR2 reads SMNVEV (reference sequence). CDR3 DNA sequence: TGTGCCAGCAGTTTGCGGGGAGTCACTAACACTGAAGCTTTCTTT. Amino acid sequence: CASSLRGVTNTEAFF.

The chain carries TRBV18 and TRBJ2-2; the match to TRBD1 covers 7 bases. This CDR3 comprises 15 residues. The J segment lost 6 bases and the V segment lost 5 bases, leaving 9 bases of the junction unmatched. The germline V gene encodes CDR1 KGHSH and CDR2 LQKENI. The CDR3 here is CASSSETGLSGELFF. In DNA, the CDR3 is TGTGCCAGCTCATCAGAGACAGGGTTGTCCGGGGAGCTGTTTTTT. The complete variable domain, with remaining parts taken from reference TRBV18 and TRBJ2-2, reads NAGVMQNPRHLVRRRGQEARLRCSPMKGHSHVYWYRQLPEEGLKFMVYLQKENIIDESGMPKERFSAEFPKEGPSILRIQQVVRGDSAAYFCASSSETGLSGELFFGEGSRLTVL.

This clone was seen a handful of times. The chain links TRBV11-2 to TRBJ1-6, with D perhaps TRBD1 (6 bases). Per the germline V gene, CDR1 is SGHAT and CDR2 is FQNNGV. V was clipped by 4 bases and J by 10 bases, with 11 bases between them. The CDR3 has 13 residues. This CDR3 reads CASSWNRDSPLHF. CDR3 nucleotides: TGTGCCAGCAGCTGGAACAGGGACTCACCCCTCCACTTT.

The count of this clone is one. The rearrangement uses TRBV9 and TRBJ1-4, with 7 bases lining up with TRBD1. Germline CDR1 reads SGDLS; CDR2 reads YYNGEE. This CDR3 spans 15 amino acids. V lost 0 bases, J lost 7 bases, and 6 bases stayed unmatched. The CDR3 is CASSVAAGGSEKLFF. The DNA of the CDR3 is TGTGCCAGCAGCGTAGCGGCAGGGGGTAGTGAAAAACTGTTTTTT.

The V call is TRBV7-9, the J call TRBJ2-7; tentatively, D is TRBD1 (7 bases). Germline V gives CDR1 SEHNR, CDR2 FQNEAQ (reference sequence). The V and J ends lost 6 bases and 7 bases respectively, with 19 bases between them. CDR3 length equals 14 residues. DNA for the CDR3: TGTGCCAGCAGATCGTGGCAGGGGGGACATGAGCAGTACTTC. This encodes CASRSWQGGHEQYF.

The chain is built from TRBV10-2 and TRBJ2-2, with TRBD1 matching 10 bases. With 0 bases clipped from V and 4 bases from J, the junction kept 2 bases outside the gene matches. The CDR3 length is 16 residues. The germline CDR1 and CDR2 sequences are WSHSY and SAAADI. CDR3 nucleotide sequence: TGCGCCAGCAGTGAGTCGGGACAGGGGCGCACCGGGGAGCTGTTTTTT. Its translation: CASSESGQGRTGELFF.

A few counts support this clone. The V call is TRBV6-6, the J call TRBJ1-2; 11 bases are shared with TRBD1. The CDR3 is 15 amino acids. V gave up 6 bases and J gave up 2 bases; unmatched junction bases: 5. The germline V gene encodes CDR1 MNHNY and CDR2 SVGAGI (reference sequence). This chain's CDR3 is CASSPGTGGNYGYTF. In DNA, the CDR3 is TGTGCCAGCAGCCCGGGGACAGGGGGGAACTATGGCTACACCTTC.

This clone was seen only once. This chain uses TRBV10-1 with TRBJ2-1; 8 bases match TRBD2. The V gene end was trimmed by 3 bases and the J gene end by 5 bases; junction bases not matched to a gene: 6. Germline values: CDR1 WNHNN, CDR2 SYGVQD (reference sequence). The CDR3 runs to 15 residues. The CDR3 DNA reads TGCGCCAGCAGTGAAGCTACTAGCGGTGACAATGAGCAGTTCTTC. Translation: CASSEATSGDNEQFF.

V gene TRBV10-1 combines with J gene TRBJ2-7; no reliable D call. This CDR3 has 14 amino acids. With 7 bases removed from V and 2 bases from J, the gap between germline ends came to 15 bases. CDR1 WNHNN and CDR2 SYGVQD come from the germline V gene (reference sequence). CDR3: CASNIDWRTYEQYF. The CDR3 nucleotides are TGCGCCAGCAACATCGACTGGCGGACCTACGAGCAGTACTTC.

CDR3 nucleotides: TGTGCTAGTGGTCCCTCTGCGGGGGCCGGCTCTGGGGCCAACGTCCTGACTTTC. Amino acids: CASGPSAGAGSGANVLTF. J is TRBJ2-6 and V is TRBV12-5, with D possibly TRBD2 on 7 matching bases. V gave up 5 bases and J gave up 0 bases, with 17 bases separating them. Germline assignment: CDR1 LGHNT and CDR2 FRNRAP. CDR3 length equals 18 residues.

The chain uses TRBV11-1 and TRBJ2-6; a weak D match, TRBD1 (6 bases). The germline V and J ends were trimmed by 5 bases and 0 bases, with 17 bases remaining between them. Germline lookup yields CDR1 SGHAT and CDR2 FQDESV (reference sequence). There are 18 residues in the CDR3. The CDR3 reads CASSLTKDRLSGANVLTF. The DNA for the CDR3 is TGTGCCAGCAGCCTGACCAAGGACAGACTCTCTGGGGCCAACGTCCTGACTTTC.

This clone was observed a single time. V is TRBV28 and J is TRBJ1-2, with D perhaps matching TRBD1 (5 bases). Germline V gene data show CDR1 as MDHEN and CDR2 as SYDVKM. Trimming removed 6 bases from V and 4 bases from J, with 15 bases in between. This CDR3 spans 14 amino acids. The CDR3 reads CASRRGSSIYGYTF. CDR3 in DNA: TGTGCCAGCAGGCGGGGCAGCTCTATCTATGGCTACACCTTC.

The chain recombines TRBV5-5 with TRBJ1-5, with D maybe TRBD1 (5 bases). The germline V gene encodes CDR1 SGHKS and CDR2 YYEKEE (reference sequence). The CDR3 spans 16 residues. The V end lost 0 bases, the J end lost 1 base, and 11 bases lay between the germline ends. CDR3 nucleotide sequence: TGTGCCAGCAGCTTGGAACAGGACGTAAGCAATCAGCCCCAGCATTTT. It yields the protein CASSLEQDVSNQPQHF. The entire variable domain, with the rest obtained from reference TRBV5-5 and TRBJ1-5, is as follows: DAGVTQSPTHLIKTRGQQVTLRCSPISGHKSVSWYQQVLGQGPQFIFQYYEKEERGRGNFPDRFSARQFPNYSSELNVNALLLGDSALYLCASSLEQDVSNQPQHFGDGTRLSIL.

About this clone: The junction and the germline gene differ at one end; a read error may be behind it. The V and J genes are TRBV27 and TRBJ2-2; 8 nucleotides match TRBD1. This CDR3 region has 16 residues. In germline, CDR1 is MNHEY, CDR2 SMNVEV (reference sequence). The CDR3 nucleotides are TGCACCTGGGGGCTATGCGGACAGGGTCCCCACGGGGAGCTGTTTTTT. Amino acid sequence: CTWGLCGQGPHGELFF.

V and J are TRBV27 and TRBJ2-7; 12 nucleotides agree with TRBD2. The V and J ends lost 4 bases and 4 bases, in that order; junction bases with no gene match: 2. Germline assignment: CDR1 MNHEY and CDR2 SMNVEV (reference sequence). The CDR3 loop spans 14 amino acids. Here the CDR3 DNA reads TGTGCCAGCAGTTGGACTAGCGGGATTTACGAGCAGTACTTC. It translates to CASSWTSGIYEQYF.

The chain recombines TRBV19 with TRBJ1-2, with D maybe TRBD1 (5 bases). Germline loops: CDR1 LNHDA, CDR2 SQIVND (reference sequence). This CDR3 is built from 14 residues. V lost 8 bases and J 0 bases, leaving 13 bases between the germline ends. For the CDR3, the DNA is TGTGCCAGTCGGGCGCAGGGATCTAACTATGGCTACACCTTC. Translating it yields CASRAQGSNYGYTF.